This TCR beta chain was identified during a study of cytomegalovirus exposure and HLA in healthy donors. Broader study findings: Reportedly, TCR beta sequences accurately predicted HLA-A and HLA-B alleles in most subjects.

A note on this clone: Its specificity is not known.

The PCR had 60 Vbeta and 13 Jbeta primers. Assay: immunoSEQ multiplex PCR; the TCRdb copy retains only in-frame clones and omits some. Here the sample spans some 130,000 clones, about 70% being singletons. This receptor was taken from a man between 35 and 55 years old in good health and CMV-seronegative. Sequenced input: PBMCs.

For the CDR3, the DNA is TGTGCCAGCAGCATGGGACACATTAATGAAAAACTGTTTTTT. Amino acid sequence: CASSMGHINEKLFF. This chain connects TRBV9 to TRBJ1-4; D might be TRBD1 (6 bases). The CDR3 consists of 14 residues. Germline V CDR1 and CDR2: SGDLS, YYNGEE. V was cut by 4 bases and J by 4 bases, with 11 bases left in between.